The 20 T cell receptor beta chains below come from one sample, sequenced in a study of cytomegalovirus exposure and HLA in healthy donors. PCR involved 60 Vbeta and 13 Jbeta primers. Sequenced by immunoSEQ multiplex PCR; TCRdb stores in-frame clones only, minus some. Across 75,000 to 95,000 clones, the top ten clones capture approximately 1.6% of the sample. The sequenced sample was PBMCs. Receptors were obtained from a woman in her sixties or seventies in good health and CMV-seronegative.

This chain joins TRBV30 and TRBJ2-1; 7 bases map to TRBD2. V was pared by 2 bases and J by 0 bases, with 4 bases of the junction left unmatched. Germline CDR1 reads GTSNPN; CDR2 reads SVGIG (reference sequence). CDR3 length: 15 residues. In DNA, the CDR3 is TGTGCCTGGAGTCCCCCGGGGGGCTCCTACAATGAGCAGTTCTTC. Its protein is CAWSPPGGSYNEQFF.

The chain recombines TRBV7-9 with TRBJ1-3, with 9 bases lining up with TRBD1. Per germline, CDR1 SEHNR and CDR2 FQNEAQ (reference sequence). After removal of 2 bases from V and 1 base from J, the junction contained 6 bases not matched to a gene. The CDR3 is 17 residues long. The CDR3: CASSLPGQGLSGNTIYF. The CDR3 region has the DNA TGTGCCAGCAGCTTACCGGGACAGGGACTTTCTGGAAACACCATATATTTT.

The chain is built from TRBV6-6 and TRBJ2-5, with 7 bases that match TRBD2. Germline CDR1 MNHNY, CDR2 SVGAGI (reference sequence). V trimming: 4 bases; J trimming: 1 base; junction bases outside the gene matches: 9. This CDR3 is built from 16 residues. The CDR3 region has the DNA TGTGCCAGCAGTTCCGGTCAGCGGGATTTCCAAGAGACCCAGTACTTC. This translates into CASSSGQRDFQETQYF.

V gene TRBV19 combines with J gene TRBJ2-2; 10 nucleotides agree with TRBD1. The germline CDR1 and CDR2 sequences are LNHDA and SQIVND (reference sequence). J gave up 5 bases and V 3 bases, and 15 bases lay outside the gene matches. The CDR3 runs to 19 residues. CDR3: CASSMDRQGALRGTGELFF. Here the CDR3 DNA reads TGTGCCAGTAGTATGGATAGACAGGGGGCCCTGAGGGGGACCGGGGAGCTGTTTTTT.

This chain connects TRBV19 to TRBJ1-3; D not resolved. The CDR3 length is 15 residues. Germline V gives CDR1 LNHDA, CDR2 SQIVND (reference sequence). V gave up 5 bases and J gave up 0 bases, with 11 bases separating them. The CDR3 loop is CASSELILSGNTIYF. CDR3 DNA: TGTGCCAGTAGTGAACTAATACTCTCTGGAAACACCATATATTTT.

This chain joins TRBV25-1 and TRBJ2-1, with 10 bases identical to TRBD1. The CDR3 runs 18 residues. CDR1 is MGHDK and CDR2 is SYGVNS in the germline V gene. Trimming cost V 4 bases and J 2 bases; bases outside gene matches: 11. The CDR3 reads CASSGRVGTGAAYNEQFF. The CDR3 DNA reads TGTGCCAGCAGTGGCCGGGTGGGGACAGGGGCGGCCTACAATGAGCAGTTCTTC.

The chain joins TRBV29-1 to TRBJ2-3; possibly TRBD2 for D (6 bases). V was pared by 4 bases and J by 0 bases, with 8 bases between. The germline V gene has CDR1 SQVTM and CDR2 ANQGSEA. The CDR3 length is 13 residues. CDR3 bases: TGCAGCGTTGTCGGAGGGAGCACAGATACGCAGTATTTT. Residues: CSVVGGSTDTQYF.

V and J are TRBV11-2 and TRBJ1-3, with 10 nucleotides matching TRBD1. The CDR3 extends over 14 amino acids. The V and J ends lost 2 bases and 7 bases, in that order; junction bases with no gene match: 2. Germline V gene lookup returns CDR1 SGHAT and CDR2 FQNNGV. CDR3 region: CASSLSGQGNTIYF. For the CDR3, the DNA is TGTGCCAGCAGCTTATCGGGACAGGGGAACACCATATATTTT. The full variable domain, with the rest looked up from reference TRBV11-2 and TRBJ1-3, is EAGVAQSPRYKIIEKRQSVAFWCNPISGHATLYWYQQILGQGPKLLIQFQNNGVVDDSQLPKDRFSAERLKGVDSTLKIQPAKLEDSAVYLCASSLSGQGNTIYFGEGSWLTVV.

This chain joins TRBV5-5 and TRBJ1-1; 8 bases are shared with TRBD1. Germline CDR1 and CDR2: SGHKS and YYEKEE (reference sequence). The V segment lost 2 bases and the J segment 6 bases; nucleotides outside the gene matches: 6. CDR3 length: 14 amino acids. The CDR3 nucleotides are TGTGCCAGCAGCTTAGCAGGGGGCTTCGCTGAAGCTTTCTTT. It yields the protein CASSLAGGFAEAFF.

The chain joins TRBV5-1 to TRBJ2-5; possibly TRBD1 for D (5 bases). The end of the DNA aligns better with TRBJ2-7, so the J call may be wrong. Germline CDR1 SGHRS, CDR2 YFSETQ. This CDR3 is built from 14 residues. CDR3 sequence reads: CASSLDTGSYEQYF. The CDR3 region has the DNA TGCGCCAGCAGCCTGGATACAGGCAGCTACGAGCAGTACTTC.

V is TRBV27 and J is TRBJ2-7; the D gene is possibly TRBD2 (5 bases). The CDR3 spans 15 residues. Germline values: CDR1 MNHEY, CDR2 SMNVEV (reference sequence). With 6 bases removed from V and 2 bases from J, the gap between germline ends came to 17 bases. In nucleotides, the CDR3 is TGTGCCAGCAGAACCGGAGAGGGTGGCCCCTACGAGCAGTACTTC. This translates into CASRTGEGGPYEQYF.

The V call is TRBV9, the J call TRBJ2-6, with a tentative D call TRBD1 (5 bases). The CDR3 loop spans 15 amino acids. Germline-derived CDR1 and CDR2 are SGDLS and YYNGEE. Trimming took 5 bases from V and 0 from J, leaving 9 bases between them. Here the CDR3 reads CASSLGVSGANVLTF. CDR3 nucleotides: TGTGCCAGCAGTTTAGGGGTCTCTGGGGCCAACGTCCTGACTTTC.

The chain uses TRBV5-4 and TRBJ2-3, with D tentatively TRBD2 (8 bases). V gave up 4 bases and J gave up 3 bases, with 18 bases separating them. Germline V gene lookup returns CDR1 SGHNT and CDR2 YYREEE (reference sequence). This CDR3 has 16 residues. The CDR3 region is CASSPGGRGQTDTQYF. CDR3 nucleotide sequence: TGTGCCAGCAGCCCGGGAGGGAGGGGGCAAACAGATACGCAGTATTTT. Together with reference TRBV5-4 and TRBJ2-3, the CDR3 gives the full variable domain: ETGVTQSPTHLIKTRGQQVTLRCSSQSGHNTVSWYQQALGQGPQFIFQYYREEENGRGNFPPRFSGLQFPNYSSELNVNALELDDSALYLCASSPGGRGQTDTQYFGPGTRLTVL.

The chain couples TRBV4-1 to TRBJ2-7, with 8 bases that match TRBD2. V was pared by 1 base and J by 0 bases, with 2 bases of the junction left unmatched. The CDR3 covers 15 residues. Germline V CDR1 and CDR2: MGHRA, YSYEKL. The CDR3 DNA is TGCGCCAGCAGCCAAGGGAGCGGGGGCTCCTACGAGCAGTACTTC. Residues: CASSQGSGGSYEQYF.

The CDR3 region is CASSLWGPGRNTEAFF. The DNA for the CDR3 is TGTGCCAGCAGTTTATGGGGGCCAGGCAGGAACACTGAAGCTTTCTTT. This chain uses TRBV28 with TRBJ1-1; the D gene is possibly TRBD1 (5 bases). The CDR3 runs to 16 residues. Germline CDR1 and CDR2: MDHEN and SYDVKM. V gave up 0 bases and J gave up 1 base, with 12 bases separating them.

The chain joins TRBV7-8 to TRBJ2-5, with a possible D match to TRBD1 (6 bases). The DNA end is a closer match to TRBJ2-7, so the J assignment may be wrong. The V gene's germline CDR1 is SGHVS and CDR2 FQNEAQ. CDR3 length equals 15 residues. CDR3 sequence (DNA): TGTGCCAGCAGCTTAGATCAGGTTGGGGACAACGAGCAGTACTTC. Translating it yields CASSLDQVGDNEQYF.

To note about this clone: This specimen includes other DNA sequences encoding the same CDR3. The V and J genes are TRBV19 and TRBJ2-2; 7 bases map to TRBD2. Trimming took 2 bases from V and 2 from J; bases not matched to a gene: 5. Germline V gene data show CDR1 as LNHDA and CDR2 as SQIVND (reference sequence). CDR3 size: 16 residues. CDR3 residues: CASSIRTSGNTGELFF. The CDR3 DNA follows: TGTGCCAGTAGTATAAGGACTAGTGGAAACACCGGGGAGCTGTTTTTT.

The rearrangement joins TRBV29-1 to TRBJ2-5; maybe TRBD2 (6 bases). Trimming left V 1 base short and J 0 bases short, with 6 bases between. The CDR3 loop spans 13 amino acids. Per germline, CDR1 SQVTM and CDR2 ANQGSEA. The DNA for the CDR3 is TGCAGCGTTGAAGGCGGGGACCAAGAGACCCAGTACTTC. This translates into CSVEGGDQETQYF.

The chain couples TRBV2 to TRBJ2-5; TRBD1 matches 7 bases. V trimming: 9 bases; J trimming: 5 bases; junction bases outside the gene matches: 6. The V gene's germline CDR1 is SNHLY and CDR2 FYNNEI. The CDR3 totals 12 residues. The CDR3 loop is CASRQGVETQYF. The CDR3 bases are TGTGCCAGTCGACAGGGTGTGGAGACCCAGTACTTC.

This rearrangement joins TRBV28 to TRBJ2-6, with 7 bases aligning to TRBD1. The germline gives CDR1 MDHEN, CDR2 SYDVKM. The ends lost 7 bases at V and 0 bases at J; junction bases unmatched: 6. The CDR3 runs to 16 residues. For the CDR3, the DNA is TGTGCCAGCACCCCGGGACAGAGCTCTGGGGCCAACGTCCTGACTTTC. This translates into CASTPGQSSGANVLTF.